This T cell receptor (beta chain) was identified in a study of blood T cell repertoires in COVID-19. Generated by immunoSEQ multiplex PCR, the TCRdb table keeps only in-frame clones and is missing some. The data contain around 300,000 clones, roughly 88% of them singletons. The sequencing sample was made of peripheral blood. The sequence was obtained from a woman aged 25 to 39 with active or convalescent COVID-19.

CDR3 region: CASLGQGEGANVLTF. CDR3 coding DNA: TGTGCCAGCTTGGGACAGGGGGAGGGGGCCAACGTCCTGACTTTC. The chain recombines TRBV6-5 with TRBJ2-6; TRBD1 agrees at 11 bases. Germline V lookup: CDR1 MNHEY, CDR2 SVGAGI. This CDR3 contains 15 residues. V gave up 8 bases and J gave up 4 bases; unmatched junction bases: 4.